Below, one T cell receptor beta chain is given with its context. What it binds is unknown. The sort gate was single viable CD3+CD4+CD8-CD45RO+ cells for memory CD4+ T cells. Donors' CMV status reflects serum IgG against pp150, pp28, p38, p52. CD4+ T cells were isolated by positive magnetic selection. This specimen comes from a study of memory CD4+ T cells and cytomegalovirus serostatus. Points from the study as a whole: CMV serostatus prediction reached median AUC about 0.95, or 0.9 with US-trained model.

The CDR3 runs to 12 residues. The germline V gene has CDR1 GTSNPN and CDR2 SVGIG (reference sequence). Deletions cut 2 bases from V and 5 bases from J, with 9 bases between. Authors' processing steps: After removing out-of-frame reads, over 2 million distinct TCRbeta sequences remained. TCRdb's table, derived via immunoSEQ multiplex PCR, lists solely in-frame clones and lacks some. V, J and clone size are taken as reported in that table, and D and trimming were inferred from the DNA itself. The sample gives 65,000 to 95,000 clones, around 80% of which show up once; around 0.78% is in the top ten. Sequencing input: memory CD4+ T cells from blood. The rearrangement joins TRBV30 to TRBJ2-5; a weak D match, TRBD2 (5 bases). The TCR originated in an adult in good health and CMV-seronegative. The CDR3 sequence is CAWSPTGETQYF. DNA of the CDR3: TGTGCCTGGAGTCCGACGGGGGAGACCCAGTACTTC.